Below are 5 T cell receptor beta chains sequenced from a single sample in a study of OX40 agonist ivuxolimab in advanced cancers. Sequencing used immunoSEQ multiplex PCR; TCRdb keeps in-frame clones, though not all of them. Altogether 65,000 to 75,000 clones are present, about nine tenths being singletons, with the ten largest covering approximately 1.1%. This sample comprised CD4+ or CD8+ T cells sorted from blood, obtained in a trial of the OX40 agonist ivuxolimab. These receptors originate from an adult with an advanced solid tumor such as melanoma, head and neck, liver or kidney cancer.

There are a few counts of this clone. The chain links TRBV11-1 to TRBJ2-3, with a possible D match to TRBD1 (6 bases). V was clipped by 2 bases and J by 3 bases, with 9 bases between them. This CDR3 has 14 residues. Per the germline V gene, CDR1 is SGHAT and CDR2 is FQDESV (reference sequence). CDR3 protein: CASSLRGWTDTQYF. Written as DNA, the CDR3 is TGTGCCAGCAGCTTAAGGGGGTGGACAGATACGCAGTATTTT.

J is TRBJ2-1 and V is TRBV5-1; D ambiguous. This CDR3 spans 16 amino acids. CDR1 is SGHRS and CDR2 is YFSETQ in the germline V gene. V lost 4 bases to trimming and J lost 4 bases, with 18 bases between them. The CDR3 nucleotides read TGCGCCAGCAGCCTCGTCGGCGGCGAATTATACAATGAGCAGTTCTTC. This encodes CASSLVGGELYNEQFF.

The chain joins TRBV6-1 to TRBJ1-1; 7 nucleotides agree with TRBD1. This CDR3 is built from 15 residues. The V and J ends lost 6 bases and 7 bases, in that order; junction bases with no gene match: 14. Germline values: CDR1 MNHNS, CDR2 SASEGT. The CDR3 region is CASRVKRTGPIEAFF. The CDR3 nucleotides read TGTGCCAGCAGAGTTAAGAGGACAGGACCTATTGAAGCTTTCTTT.

The chain recombines TRBV18 with TRBJ2-7; the match to TRBD1 covers 12 bases. CDR1 is KGHSH and CDR2 is LQKENI in the germline V gene. The CDR3 covers 14 residues. V gave up 3 bases and J gave up 4 bases; unmatched junction bases: 1. CDR3 sequence reads: CASSPGQGAYEQYF. CDR3 coding DNA: TGTGCCAGCTCACCGGGACAGGGGGCTTACGAGCAGTACTTC.

The CDR3 here is CAISDQEGSGNTIYF. As DNA, the CDR3 is TGTGCCATCAGTGACCAGGAGGGCTCTGGAAACACCATATATTTT. The chain joins TRBV10-3 to TRBJ1-3; D remains unclear. CDR3 length: 15 amino acids. V was trimmed by 3 bases and J by 0 bases, leaving 9 bases between them. CDR1 is ENHRY, CDR2 SYGVKD, per germline.